The 21 T cell receptor beta chains reported below all come from one sample, sequenced in a study of blood T cells in healthy people across ages. With a J-beta primer mix and a sample-barcoded 5' primer, a second PCR ran about 7 to 12 cycles. TCRdb recomputed calls from the 5' RACE reads with MiXCR, one row per CDR3 protein. The repertoire holds approximately 850,000 distinct CDR3 sequences, 40% to 50% seen once, with about a fifth in the top ten. The sample comprised blood. The receptors derive from a man aged 60 to 75 in good health.

V gene TRBV28 combines with J gene TRBJ2-4, with D maybe TRBD2 (7 bases). The end of the DNA fits TRBJ2-7 better, so the J call may be wrong. This CDR3 contains 15 residues. Germline-derived CDR1 and CDR2 are MDHEN and SYDVKM. CDR3 nucleotide sequence: TGTGCCAGCAGTTCCAATGGCGGGGGCGAAGACGAGCAGTACTTC. Its protein product is CASSSNGGGEDEQYF.

This chain uses TRBV6-5 with TRBJ2-3, with 11 bases that match TRBD2. The V gene's germline CDR1 is MNHEY and CDR2 SVGAGI. The CDR3 contains 19 residues. V lost 2 bases and J lost 5; bases outside the gene matches: 15. CDR3 bases: TGTGCCAGCAGTTACACTCTAGCGGGGGGCTACACGCGGGGAGATACGCAGTATTTT. This gives the protein CASSYTLAGGYTRGDTQYF.

V usage is TRBV5-5 and J usage is TRBJ2-7; no definite D call. CDR1 and CDR2 (germline): SGHKS, YYEKEE (reference sequence). This CDR3 contains 11 residues. V dropped 4 bases and J dropped 4 bases, with 6 bases sitting between them. The CDR3 sequence is CASSNHYEQYF. In DNA, the CDR3 is TGTGCCAGCAGCAACCATTACGAGCAGTACTTC.

This clonotype has only one observation. V usage is TRBV29-1 and J usage is TRBJ2-7; D is possibly TRBD2 (5 bases). V was cut by 6 bases and J by 7 bases, with 22 bases left in between. The germline V gene encodes CDR1 SQVTM and CDR2 ANQGSEA. CDR3 length equals 14 residues. CDR3 residues: CSVPPGYQFNEQYF. The CDR3 nucleotides read TGCAGCGTGCCTCCGGGATATCAATTTAATGAGCAGTACTTC.

V is TRBV27 and J is TRBJ2-7; the match to TRBD2 covers 12 bases. Germline lookup yields CDR1 MNHEY and CDR2 SMNVEV (reference sequence). With 5 bases clipped from V and 6 bases from J, the junction kept 11 bases outside the gene matches. The CDR3 is 16 amino acids. The CDR3, as DNA: TGTGCCAGCAGTCCTCTGACTAGCGGGGGTGGCACCGAGCAGTACTTC. Amino acid sequence: CASSPLTSGGGTEQYF.

The chain employs TRBV19 and TRBJ2-7; 9 bases align to TRBD2. CDR1 LNHDA and CDR2 SQIVND come from the germline V gene (reference sequence). The CDR3 sequence is 15 residues long. J lost 5 bases, V lost 4 bases, and 9 bases had no gene match. The CDR3 region is CASSKPGLAGNEQYF. The CDR3 nucleotides are TGTGCCAGTAGTAAGCCGGGACTAGCTGGGAACGAGCAGTACTTC. Drawing the rest from reference TRBV19 and TRBJ2-7, the complete variable domain is DGGITQSPKYLFRKEGQNVTLSCEQNLNHDAMYWYRQDPGQGLRLIYYSQIVNDFQKGDIAEGYSVSREKKESFPLTVTSAQKNPTAFYLCASSKPGLAGNEQYFGPGTRLTVT.

Turning to this clonotype: A junction boundary mismatches the germline segment, possibly from a read error. The chain uses TRBV18 and TRBJ2-7; a weak D match, TRBD1 (5 bases). The germline gives CDR1 KGHSH, CDR2 LQKENI. The CDR3 totals 17 residues. In DNA form, the CDR3 reads TGTGCCAGCTCACAGGGAACGATTAGGGGAACCTCCTACGGGCAGTACTTC. It codes for CASSQGTIRGTSYGQYF.

V and J are TRBV7-9 and TRBJ2-1; D is unresolved. The CDR3 sequence is 13 residues long. Germline assignment: CDR1 SEHNR and CDR2 FQNEAQ (reference sequence). V was shortened by 1 base and J by 5 bases, with 6 bases between the two germline ends. This CDR3 reads CASSLVADNEQFF. Written as DNA, the CDR3 is TGTGCCAGCAGCTTAGTGGCAGACAATGAGCAGTTCTTC.

To note about this clonotype: The junction and the germline gene differ at one end; a read error may be behind it. This chain links TRBV7-2 with TRBJ2-1, with no clear D. The CDR3 spans 11 residues. Germline loops: CDR1 SGHTA, CDR2 FQGNSA. CDR3 residues: CVSSSLNEQFF. The DNA for the CDR3 is TGTGTCAGCAGCTCACTCAATGAGCAGTTCTTC.

This chain connects TRBV4-3 to TRBJ1-2; tentative D call: TRBD1 (6 bases). The V gene lost 0 bases and the J gene lost 0 bases, with 11 bases spanning the gap. The CDR3 totals 16 residues. The germline CDR1 and CDR2 sequences are LGHNA and YSLEER. CDR3: CASSQDRRGTNYGYTF. DNA for the CDR3: TGCGCCAGCAGCCAAGATCGGAGGGGGACTAACTATGGCTACACCTTC.

The rearrangement joins TRBV5-6 to TRBJ2-4; no clear D. Trimming took 0 bases from V and 7 from J, leaving 14 bases between them. Germline V lookup: CDR1 SGHDT, CDR2 YYEEEE. The CDR3 is 15 amino acids. CDR3 nucleotides: TGTGCCAGCAGCTTGGACCCGCGAGGCGCGAACATTCAGTACTTC. This encodes CASSLDPRGANIQYF.

The CDR3 nucleotides read TGTGCCAGCTCACCGGGGGTTGGTGAGACCCAGTACTTC. Protein product: CASSPGVGETQYF. J is TRBJ2-5 and V is TRBV18; the D gene could be TRBD1 or TRBD2 (5 bases each). CDR1 KGHSH and CDR2 LQKENI come from the germline V gene. With 3 bases removed from V and 5 bases from J, the gap between germline ends came to 10 bases. The CDR3 sequence is 13 residues long.

The V gene is TRBV30, the J gene TRBJ2-1, with 9 bases that match TRBD1. V dropped 5 bases and J dropped 6; count of bases not matched to a gene: 5. CDR1 GTSNPN and CDR2 SVGIG come from the germline V gene (reference sequence). The CDR3 has 13 residues. The CDR3 spells CAWETGGFNEQFF. DNA of the CDR3: TGTGCCTGGGAGACAGGGGGGTTCAATGAGCAGTTCTTC.

The chain combines TRBV7-2 with TRBJ2-1, with 8 bases that match TRBD1. Trimming removed 2 bases from V and 6 bases from J; junction bases left unmatched: 12. Per germline, CDR1 SGHTA and CDR2 FQGNSA. This CDR3 is built from 17 residues. CDR3 in amino acids: CASSLWPPDRVANEQFF. The CDR3 DNA follows: TGTGCCAGCAGCTTATGGCCTCCGGACAGGGTGGCCAATGAGCAGTTCTTC.

This clonotype was seen a few times. The chain combines TRBV7-2 with TRBJ2-6; D not resolved. Germline assignment: CDR1 SGHTA and CDR2 FQGNSA. The CDR3 contains 17 residues. V was clipped by 3 bases and J by 0 bases, with 12 bases between them. The CDR3 protein is CASSFGLGSSGANVLTF. The CDR3 nucleotides are TGTGCCAGCAGCTTTGGCCTCGGAAGCTCTGGGGCCAACGTCCTGACTTTC.

V gene TRBV3-1 combines with J gene TRBJ2-1; 11 bases align to TRBD2. The CDR3 runs to 16 residues. The germline CDR1 and CDR2 sequences are LGHDT and YNNKEL (reference sequence). The V segment lost 1 base and the J segment 10 bases; nucleotides outside the gene matches: 9. CDR3 DNA: TGTGCCAGCAGCCAAGCCCCACTAGCGGGGGCCAGGGAGCAGTTCTTC. This translates into CASSQAPLAGAREQFF.

The chain combines TRBV29-1 with TRBJ1-5, with D uncertain. This CDR3 has 12 amino acids. V lost 5 bases to trimming and J lost 9 bases, with 14 bases between them. CDR1 and CDR2 (germline): SQVTM, ANQGSEA. The CDR3 region is CSVSDGHGPQHF. In DNA, the CDR3 is TGCAGCGTTTCGGACGGCCATGGGCCCCAGCATTTT.

This clonotype was detected only a few times. The chain carries TRBV21-1 and TRBJ2-5; TRBD2 reflects the table's D call only, with no check against the DNA. TRBV21-1 is a pseudogene locus. This CDR3 has 16 amino acids. The CDR3 DNA sequence: TGTGCCAGCAGCAAAGACCGTCTAGCGGTTAGGGAGACCCAGTACTTC. Translation: CASSKDRLAVRETQYF.

This clonotype was recorded a few times. This chain links TRBV29-1 with TRBJ1-2; D uncertain. This CDR3 region has 12 residues. Looked up from germline, CDR1 is SQVTM and CDR2 is ANQGSEA. Trimming shortened V by 0 bases and J by 1 base, and 3 bases separated the two germline ends. The CDR3 region has the DNA TGCAGCGTTGAAGATTATAACTATGGCTACACCTTC. Its translation: CSVEDYNYGYTF.

The chain couples TRBV9 to TRBJ1-1; D perhaps matches TRBD1 (6 bases). Trimming took off 4 bases at V and 4 bases at J, with 17 bases between the two ends. The CDR3 has 15 amino acids. The germline V gene has CDR1 SGDLS and CDR2 YYNGEE. CDR3 protein: CASSPRLDRSTEAFF. The CDR3 bases are TGTGCCAGCAGCCCCCGTCTTGACAGGAGCACTGAAGCTTTCTTT.

The genes are TRBV11-3 and TRBJ2-5, with TRBD1 as a possible D gene (6 bases). Looked up from germline, CDR1 is SGHNT and CDR2 is YENEEA. The CDR3 is made up of 14 amino acids. V lost 4 bases and J lost 6, with 15 bases in between. For the CDR3, the DNA is TGTGCCAGCAGCTCCGCGGACAGACGTAAGACCCAGTACTTC. This gives the protein CASSSADRRKTQYF.